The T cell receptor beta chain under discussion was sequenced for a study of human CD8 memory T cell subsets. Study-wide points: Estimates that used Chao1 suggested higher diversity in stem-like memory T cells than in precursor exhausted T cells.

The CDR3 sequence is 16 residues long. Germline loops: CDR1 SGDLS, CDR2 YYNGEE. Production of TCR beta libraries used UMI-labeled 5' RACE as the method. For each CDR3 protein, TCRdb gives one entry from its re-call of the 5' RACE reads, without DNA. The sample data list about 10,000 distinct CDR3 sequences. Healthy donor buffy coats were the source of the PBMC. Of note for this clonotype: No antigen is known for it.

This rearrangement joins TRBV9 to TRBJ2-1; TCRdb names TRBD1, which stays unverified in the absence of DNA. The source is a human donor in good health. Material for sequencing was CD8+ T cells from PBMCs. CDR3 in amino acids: CASSSNRDRGDNEQFF.